The rows below give T cell receptor beta chains drawn from one sample of a study of blood T cell repertoires in COVID-19. Libraries were prepared by immunoSEQ multiplex PCR; TCRdb keeps only in-frame clonotypes and omits some of them. The sample consists of tens of thousands of clones, over 80% of them appearing once. The sequenced sample consisted of peripheral blood. The receptor set was obtained from a man aged 55-75 years with active COVID-19. Both conserved end residues are part of each CDR3. The order of the fields is J gene, V gene, clone size, D gene, CDR3 DNA, CDR3 protein. The D gene is left open where the match is weak. Not every row has a clone size; where given, it reads once, few, many or a size class.

J gene: TRBJ1-1
V gene: TRBV29-1
clone size: NA
D gene: NA
CDR3 DNA: TGCAGCGTTGAAGACAACCAGGGAATCGGGACTCAAGCTTTCTTT
CDR3 protein: CSVEDNQGIGTQAFF

J gene: TRBJ2-5
V gene: TRBV19
clone size: NA
D gene: NA
CDR3 DNA: TGTGCCAGTAGTAGCCTAGGCGGTAGAGGGGAGACCCAGTACTTC
CDR3 protein: CASSSLGGRGETQYF

J gene: TRBJ1-2
V gene: TRBV24-1
clone size: NA
D gene: NA
CDR3 DNA: TGTGCCACCAGTGATTTCCGACAGATCTACACCTTC
CDR3 protein: CATSDFRQIYTF

J gene: TRBJ2-5
V gene: TRBV5-1
clone size: NA
D gene: TRBD2
CDR3 DNA: TGCGCCAGCAGCTCGACTAGCGGGAGTCCAAAGACCCAGTACTTC
CDR3 protein: CASSSTSGSPKTQYF

J gene: TRBJ2-4
V gene: TRBV28
clone size: NA
D gene: NA
CDR3 DNA: TGTGCCAGCAGGTCGTCGGGACATGCCAAAAACATTCAGTACTTC
CDR3 protein: CASRSSGHAKNIQYF

J gene: TRBJ1-2
V gene: TRBV4-1
clone size: NA
D gene: NA
CDR3 DNA: TGCGCCAGCAGCCGTGACATCGGAGGCTACACCTTC
CDR3 protein: CASSRDIGGYTF

J gene: TRBJ2-3
V gene: TRBV21-1
clone size: NA
D gene: NA
CDR3 DNA: TGTGCCAGCAGCTACACAGATACGCAGTATTTT
CDR3 protein: CASSYTDTQYF

J gene: TRBJ1-2
V gene: TRBV7-8
clone size: once
D gene: NA
CDR3 DNA: TGTGCCAGCAGCTTAGAAACAGATTCCTATGGCTACACCTTC
CDR3 protein: CASSLETDSYGYTF

J gene: TRBJ2-7
V gene: TRBV15
clone size: NA
D gene: NA
CDR3 DNA: TGTGCCACCAGCAGAGAGGAGGGGACCTACGAGCAGTACTTC
CDR3 protein: CATSREEGTYEQYF

J gene: TRBJ2-7
V gene: TRBV3-1/TRBV3-2
clone size: NA
D gene: NA
CDR3 DNA: TGTGCCAGCAGCCAGGAGGGACAGTCCAGAGTTACCTACGAGCAGTACTTC
CDR3 protein: CASSQEGQSRVTYEQYF

J gene: TRBJ2-5
V gene: TRBV5-1
clone size: NA
D gene: TRBD2
CDR3 DNA: TGCGCCAGCAGCTCGCGGGAGCAAGAGACCCAGTACTTC
CDR3 protein: CASSSREQETQYF

J gene: TRBJ1-3
V gene: TRBV10-3
clone size: once
D gene: TRBD1
CDR3 DNA: TGTGCCATCAGTGGGGAAGGGACAGCAGCCTCTGGAAACACCATATATTTT
CDR3 protein: CAISGEGTAASGNTIYF

J gene: TRBJ2-1
V gene: TRBV5-8
clone size: few
D gene: TRBD2
CDR3 DNA: TGTGCCAGCAACCTGCGGGGGGCAGGGAATGAGCAGTTCTTC
CDR3 protein: CASNLRGAGNEQFF

J gene: TRBJ2-5
V gene: TRBV28
clone size: NA
D gene: TRBD2
CDR3 DNA: TGTGCCAGCAGCCGCCGTGGGCGGGGGGAAGAGACCCAGTACTTC
CDR3 protein: CASSRRGRGEETQYF

J gene: TRBJ1-2
V gene: TRBV6-2/TRBV6-3
clone size: NA
D gene: NA
CDR3 DNA: TGTGCCAGCAGTCGAGACATCAACTATGGCTACACCTTC
CDR3 protein: CASSRDINYGYTF

J gene: TRBJ2-5
V gene: TRBV5-1
clone size: NA
D gene: TRBD2
CDR3 DNA: TGCGCCAGCAGCTTAGCGGGGACAGAGACCCAGTACTTC
CDR3 protein: CASSLAGTETQYF

J gene: TRBJ2-3
V gene: TRBV7-3
clone size: NA
D gene: NA
CDR3 DNA: TGTGCCAGCAGCGGAGCGATCGGTACGCAGTATTTT
CDR3 protein: CASSGAIGTQYF

J gene: TRBJ2-7
V gene: TRBV7-9
clone size: few
D gene: NA
CDR3 DNA: TGTGCCAGCAGCACCGACAGCAACGAGCAGTACTTC
CDR3 protein: CASSTDSNEQYF

J gene: TRBJ2-3
V gene: TRBV30
clone size: once
D gene: TRBD1
CDR3 DNA: TGTGCCTGGAGCAGGGGGACAGGGGCAGATACGCAGTATTTT
CDR3 protein: CAWSRGTGADTQYF

J gene: TRBJ2-1
V gene: TRBV24-1
clone size: NA
D gene: TRBD1
CDR3 DNA: TGTGCCACCAGTGCCCCGACAGGGGGGGACAATGAGCAGTTCTTC
CDR3 protein: CATSAPTGGDNEQFF

J gene: TRBJ2-5
V gene: TRBV7-3
clone size: NA
D gene: TRBD1
CDR3 DNA: TGTGCCAGCAGTCGGAACGACCCGGGACAGGGAATTGCGGAGACCCAGTACTTC
CDR3 protein: CASSRNDPGQGIAETQYF

J gene: TRBJ2-2
V gene: TRBV28
clone size: NA
D gene: TRBD1
CDR3 DNA: TGTGCCAGCAGGCCACCGGGACAGACGAACACCGGGGAGCTGTTTTTT
CDR3 protein: CASRPPGQTNTGELFF

J gene: TRBJ1-2
V gene: TRBV6-5
clone size: NA
D gene: NA
CDR3 DNA: TGTGCCTCAATGGGACTCAGGGGCTACACCTTC
CDR3 protein: CASMGLRGYTF

J gene: TRBJ2-7
V gene: TRBV28
clone size: NA
D gene: NA
CDR3 DNA: TGTGCCAGCAGTTTCTCCAACGGGAGAGACTTC
CDR3 protein: CASSFSNGRDF

J gene: TRBJ1-6
V gene: TRBV7-8
clone size: NA
D gene: NA
CDR3 DNA: TGTGCCAGCAGCTCTGAGTCAGGCTCCTATAATTCACCCCTCCACTTT
CDR3 protein: CASSSESGSYNSPLHF

J gene: TRBJ1-1
V gene: TRBV30
clone size: NA
D gene: NA
CDR3 DNA: TGTGCCTGGAGCCTTTCGGGATTTAACACTGAAGCTTTCTTT
CDR3 protein: CAWSLSGFNTEAFF

J gene: TRBJ1-2
V gene: TRBV13
clone size: NA
D gene: NA
CDR3 DNA: TGTGCCAGCAGCCTCAGGGTGACAGATGGCTACACCTTC
CDR3 protein: CASSLRVTDGYTF

J gene: TRBJ2-7
V gene: TRBV3-1/TRBV3-2
clone size: NA
D gene: NA
CDR3 DNA: TGTGCCAGCAGCCAAGCTGCAGGGGGGTACGAGCAGTACTTC
CDR3 protein: CASSQAAGGYEQYF

J gene: TRBJ2-4
V gene: TRBV7-2
clone size: once
D gene: TRBD2
CDR3 DNA: TGTGCCAGCAGCTTCAGCGGGGGTGTAGCCAAAAACATTCAGTACTTC
CDR3 protein: CASSFSGGVAKNIQYF

J gene: TRBJ2-3
V gene: TRBV28
clone size: few
D gene: TRBD1
CDR3 DNA: TGTGCCAGCAGAACGACCCCGGGACAGCCCTCCCAGAATACGCAGTATTTT
CDR3 protein: CASRTTPGQPSQNTQYF

J gene: TRBJ2-3
V gene: TRBV6-4
clone size: NA
D gene: NA
CDR3 DNA: TGTGCCAGTCTCCCCTCGGCCGGAGGCACAGATACGCAGTATTTT
CDR3 protein: CASLPSAGGTDTQYF

J gene: TRBJ2-7
V gene: TRBV9
clone size: NA
D gene: TRBD1
CDR3 DNA: TGTGCCAGCAGCGTAGCCGACAGGGTGGGCGAGCAGTACTTC
CDR3 protein: CASSVADRVGEQYF

J gene: TRBJ1-5
V gene: TRBV24-1
clone size: NA
D gene: TRBD1
CDR3 DNA: TGTGCCACCAGTGACTGGACAGGGGCCCAGCATTTT
CDR3 protein: CATSDWTGAQHF

J gene: TRBJ1-2
V gene: TRBV28
clone size: NA
D gene: NA
CDR3 DNA: TGTGCCAGCAGTTCCGTACAAGGGAGCTATGGCTACACCTTC
CDR3 protein: CASSSVQGSYGYTF

J gene: TRBJ2-7
V gene: TRBV30
clone size: NA
D gene: NA
CDR3 DNA: TGTGCCTGGAGTGTATCTCGGTACGAGCAGTACTTC
CDR3 protein: CAWSVSRYEQYF

J gene: TRBJ2-2
V gene: TRBV7-2
clone size: NA
D gene: NA
CDR3 DNA: TGTGCCAGCAGCTCCCAGCCTAGTAACACCGGGGAGCTGTTTTTT
CDR3 protein: CASSSQPSNTGELFF

J gene: TRBJ1-2
V gene: TRBV4-2
clone size: NA
D gene: NA
CDR3 DNA: TGTGCCAGCAGCCAAGATTCCCAGGGCGTCTATGGCTACACCTTC
CDR3 protein: CASSQDSQGVYGYTF

J gene: TRBJ2-2
V gene: TRBV9
clone size: NA
D gene: NA
CDR3 DNA: TGTGCCAGCAGCCCACGACAGGCGACGAACACCGGGGAGCTGTTTTTT
CDR3 protein: CASSPRQATNTGELFF

J gene: TRBJ2-5
V gene: TRBV5-4
clone size: few
D gene: TRBD2
CDR3 DNA: TGTGCCAGCAGCTTTGGACTAGCGGGGCTCCAAGAGACCCAGTACTTC
CDR3 protein: CASSFGLAGLQETQYF

J gene: TRBJ2-5
V gene: TRBV11-2
clone size: once
D gene: TRBD2
CDR3 DNA: TGTGCCAGCAGCTGGACCGGGACTAGCGGAAAAGAGACCCAGTACTTC
CDR3 protein: CASSWTGTSGKETQYF